Below, one T cell receptor (beta chain) is given with its context. These data are taken from a study of blood T cell repertoires in COVID-19. Study-level background: There were acute and convalescent COVID-19 samples, and they came from the United States, Italy and Spain.

V lost 5 bases and J 5 bases, leaving 12 bases between the germline ends. Germline lookup yields CDR1 MNHEY and CDR2 SVGAGI. The CDR3 covers 13 residues. Per the authors' pipeline: Scientists estimated how many nucleated cells there were by amplifying reference gene primers. Data came from immunoSEQ multiplex PCR; TCRdb stores just in-frame clones and leaves some out. That table furnishes V, J and clone size, whereas the DNA furnished D and trimming. In the table there are about 360,000 clones, more than 75% of which are singletons. Cohort placement rested on clinical history that participants reported themselves.

Sequencing input: PBMCs or T cells enriched from blood (not recorded which). The chain uses TRBV6-5 and TRBJ1-2, with D possibly matching TRBD1 (5 bases). The sequence was obtained from a man aged 30 to 45 who had recovered from COVID-19. CDR3 amino acids: CASSTGTSYGYTF. For the CDR3, the DNA is TGTGCCAGCAGTACCGGGACTAGTTATGGCTACACCTTC.